The 29 T cell receptor beta chains below come from one sample, sequenced in a study of cytomegalovirus exposure and HLA in healthy donors. Primers for the PCR totalled 60 Vbeta and 13 Jbeta. Sequencing was performed with immunoSEQ multiplex PCR; in TCRdb, only in-frame clones are kept and a portion is missing. In the table there are about 110,000 clones, 70% to 90% of which are singletons. Sequenced sample: PBMCs. The receptors stem from a middle-aged man in good health and CMV-seronegative.

This clone has only a few counts. This chain joins TRBV15 and TRBJ2-7, with 7 bases identical to TRBD1. The CDR3 has 15 amino acids. In germline, CDR1 is LNHNV, CDR2 YYDKDF (reference sequence). V shed 3 bases, J shed 0 bases, and the junction held 5 bases outside the gene matches. CDR3 residues: CATSRGQLSSYEQYF. The CDR3 region has the DNA TGTGCCACCAGCAGGGGACAGTTGAGCTCCTACGAGCAGTACTTC.

This clone has a single count. This chain links TRBV2 with TRBJ1-4; TRBD1 matches 7 bases. The V gene's germline CDR1 is SNHLY and CDR2 FYNNEI. Losses at the gene ends were 6 bases for V and 8 bases for J; bases not matched to a gene: 9. The CDR3 covers 14 residues. The CDR3 DNA reads TGTGCCAGCAGCTGGACAGGAATAGACGAAAAACTGTTTTTT. Its translation: CASSWTGIDEKLFF.

This sequence joins TRBV6-5 and TRBJ1-5; D remains unclear. The V and J ends lost 0 bases and 9 bases respectively, with 6 bases between them. Germline CDR1 reads MNHEY; CDR2 reads SVGAGI. This CDR3 is 12 amino acids long. CDR3 in DNA: TGTGCCAGCAGTTACTCAACGGGGCCCCAGCATTTT. Its translation is CASSYSTGPQHF.

The chain is built from TRBV1 and TRBJ1-4. TRBV1 has pseudogene status. The CDR3 spans 15 residues. The CDR3 loop is CTSSQPTCPNEKLFF. The CDR3 coding sequence is TGCACCAGCAGCCAGCCCACTTGTCCTAATGAAAAACTGTTTTTT.

V usage is TRBV7-2 and J usage is TRBJ2-7, with 8 bases fitting TRBD2. Germline values: CDR1 SGHTA, CDR2 FQGNSA. The CDR3 has 14 amino acids. With 5 bases clipped from V and 4 bases from J, the junction kept 7 bases outside the gene matches. The CDR3 region has the DNA TGTGCCAGCAGCCCCCTCGGCGGGGGGTACGAGCAGTACTTC. Amino acid sequence: CASSPLGGGYEQYF. Using reference TRBV7-2 and TRBJ2-7 for the parts outside the CDR3, the full variable domain is GAGVSQSPSNKVTEKGKDVELRCDPISGHTALYWYRQSLGQGLEFLIYFQGNSAPDKSGLPSDRFSAERTGGSVSTLTIQRTQQEDSAVYLCASSPLGGGYEQYFGPGTRLTVT.

The chain recombines TRBV7-2 with TRBJ1-3; D call uncertain. V was pared by 0 bases and J by 0 bases, with 12 bases between. Germline assignment: CDR1 SGHTA and CDR2 FQGNSA. The CDR3 runs 17 residues. In nucleotides, the CDR3 is TGTGCCAGCAGCTTAGCGTTTAGCGTTCACTCTGGAAACACCATATATTTT. This gives the protein CASSLAFSVHSGNTIYF.

This clone has only one observation. This chain links TRBV28 with TRBJ1-5, with TRBD1 matching 8 bases. Trimming took 7 bases from V and 9 from J; bases not matched to a gene: 20. The CDR3 totals 17 residues. Germline V gene sequence: CDR1 MDHEN, CDR2 SYDVKM. The CDR3 DNA reads as TGTGCCAGCACCTCACTACGCGGACAGGGCGGGTCGTTGCCCCAGCATTTT. Its protein product is CASTSLRGQGGSLPQHF.

This sequence joins TRBV6-6 and TRBJ1-4, with 7 bases lining up with TRBD1. The CDR3 sequence is 15 residues long. CDR1 is MNHNY and CDR2 is SVGAGI in the germline V gene (reference sequence). The ends lost 2 bases at V and 8 bases at J; junction bases unmatched: 8. In DNA, the CDR3 is TGTGCCAGCAGTTACAGGGGGCTCGTGGGGGAAAAACTGTTTTTT. Residues: CASSYRGLVGEKLFF.

The V call is TRBV28, the J call TRBJ1-5; D is possibly TRBD1 (5 bases). V lost 2 bases and J 0 bases, leaving 11 bases between the germline ends. This CDR3 has 16 residues. Germline V gene data show CDR1 as MDHEN and CDR2 as SYDVKM. CDR3 in amino acids: CASSLGRDVSNQPQHF. In DNA, the CDR3 is TGTGCCAGCAGTTTAGGGAGGGACGTTAGCAATCAGCCCCAGCATTTT. The full variable domain, its missing parts supplied by reference TRBV28 and TRBJ1-5, is DVKVTQSSRYLVKRTGEKVFLECVQDMDHENMFWYRQDPGLGLRLIYFSYDVKMKEKGDIPEGYSVSREKKERFSLILESASTNQTSMYLCASSLGRDVSNQPQHFGDGTRLSIL.

CDR3 in DNA: TGCGCCAGCAGCTTGGGGGCCAGCAATCAGCCCCAGCATTTT. It codes for CASSLGASNQPQHF. The rearrangement joins TRBV5-1 to TRBJ1-5; D remains ambiguous. CDR1 and CDR2 from the germline V gene are SGHRS and YFSETQ. Trimming shortened V by 0 bases and J by 1 base, and 5 bases separated the two germline ends. The CDR3 sequence is 14 residues long.

This clone showed up just a few times. J is TRBJ1-1 and V is TRBV6-5; 7 bases align to TRBD1. With 11 bases clipped from V and 4 bases from J, the junction kept 7 bases outside the gene matches. Per the germline V gene, CDR1 is MNHEY and CDR2 is SVGAGI. There are 12 residues in the CDR3. The CDR3 DNA sequence: TGTGCCGTGGCAGGGGGAGGCACTGAAGCTTTCTTT. The encoded protein is CAVAGGGTEAFF.

The chain combines TRBV13 with TRBJ1-1, with D unclear. CDR3 size: 15 residues. V was shortened by 4 bases and J by 4 bases, with 16 bases between the two germline ends. Germline CDR1 PRHDT, CDR2 FYEKMQ (reference sequence). The CDR3 DNA is TGTGCCAGCAGCTATTCAACGTCGGGGAGCACTGAAGCTTTCTTT. It is translated as CASSYSTSGSTEAFF.

Regarding this clone: An end of the junction does not agree with germline; a read error may underlie this. This chain uses TRBV4-2 with TRBJ1-2, with TRBD1 matching 10 bases. Germline CDR1 and CDR2: LGHNA and YNFKEQ. The CDR3 contains 16 residues. The CDR3 bases are TGTGCCAGCAGCCAAGACGCGGACAGGGGGAACTATGGCCACACCTTC. Protein: CASSQDADRGNYGHTF.

This clone was counted a single time. The chain is built from TRBV7-9 and TRBJ2-7, with TRBD1 identical over 8 bases. The CDR3 spans 15 residues. CDR1 SEHNR and CDR2 FQNEAQ come from the germline V gene (reference sequence). V lost 5 bases, J lost 7 bases, and 13 bases stayed unmatched. In DNA form, the CDR3 reads TGTGCCAGCAGCCCGATCCCGGGCCGGGACAGGGAGCAGTACTTC. It is translated as CASSPIPGRDREQYF. Looking up the rest from reference TRBV7-9 and TRBJ2-7 gives the full variable domain: DTGVSQNPRHKITKRGQNVTFRCDPISEHNRLYWYRQTLGQGPEFLTYFQNEAQLEKSRLLSDRFSAERPKGSFSTLEIQRTEQGDSAMYLCASSPIPGRDREQYFGPGTRLTVT.

The V call is TRBV4-3, the J call TRBJ2-7, with D perhaps matching TRBD1 (5 bases). Germline lookup yields CDR1 LGHNA and CDR2 YSLEER. V was trimmed by 6 bases and J by 0 bases, leaving 12 bases between them. The CDR3 loop spans 14 amino acids. CDR3 nucleotides: TGCGCCAGCAGTCCCGACAGCAGCTCCTACGAGCAGTACTTC. It is translated as CASSPDSSSYEQYF.

The CDR3 nucleotides are TGTGCCAGCAGCTCTCCCGGGACAGGGGAAGCTTTCTTT. Encoded protein: CASSSPGTGEAFF. The rearrangement joins TRBV5-4 to TRBJ1-1; 9 nucleotides agree with TRBD1. CDR3 length: 13 residues. Trimming took 3 bases from V and 8 from J; bases not matched to a gene: 5. Germline V gene sequence: CDR1 SGHNT, CDR2 YYREEE (reference sequence).

This clone appeared once. The V call is TRBV5-1, the J call TRBJ2-2, with TRBD2 as a possible D gene (7 bases). V lost 4 bases to trimming and J lost 4 bases, with 8 bases between them. The CDR3 runs 13 residues. Germline V gene sequence: CDR1 SGHRS, CDR2 YFSETQ. The CDR3 coding sequence is TGCGCCAGCAGCCGGGGGGCCACCGGGGAGCTGTTTTTT. Translation gives CASSRGATGELFF.

The chain has TRBV27 and TRBJ2-5, with 9 bases fitting TRBD1. The CDR3 contains 14 residues. The ends lost 6 bases at V and 7 bases at J; junction bases unmatched: 9. CDR1 is MNHEY and CDR2 is SMNVEV in the germline V gene (reference sequence). CDR3 nucleotide sequence: TGTGCCAGCAGGGTGGGACAGGGTAATCCGACCCAGTACTTC. This sequence encodes CASRVGQGNPTQYF.

This chain links TRBV10-3 with TRBJ2-5; D is ambiguous. CDR1 and CDR2 from the germline V gene are ENHRY and SYGVKD. CDR3 length: 16 amino acids. V was trimmed by 0 bases and J by 5 bases, leaving 16 bases between them. DNA of the CDR3: TGTGCCATCAGTGAGTCGAGAGGCTCCGGTGGGGAGACCCAGTACTTC. Protein: CAISESRGSGGETQYF.

This clone occurred a few times. This chain connects TRBV29-1 to TRBJ1-2; TRBD1 aligns across 9 bases. CDR3 length: 12 amino acids. J gave up 3 bases and V 7 bases, and 3 bases lay outside the gene matches. Looked up from germline, CDR1 is SQVTM and CDR2 is ANQGSEA. CDR3 protein: CSGRTGDYGYTF. The CDR3 DNA follows: TGCAGCGGGCGGACAGGGGACTATGGCTACACCTTC. Based on the CDR3 plus reference TRBV29-1 and TRBJ1-2, the full variable domain is SAVISQKPSRDICQRGTSLTIQCQVDSQVTMMFWYRQQPGQSLTLIATANQGSEATYESGFVIDKFPISRPNLTFSTLTVSNMSPEDSSIYLCSGRTGDYGYTFGSGTRLTVV.

The V gene is TRBV5-1, the J gene TRBJ1-2, with unresolved D. CDR1 is SGHRS and CDR2 is YFSETQ in the germline V gene. The V end lost 4 bases, the J end lost 1 base, and 11 bases lay between the germline ends. CDR3 size: 14 residues. The CDR3: CASSPREVNYGYTF. CDR3 sequence (DNA): TGCGCCAGCAGCCCCCGGGAGGTTAACTATGGCTACACCTTC.

The rearrangement uses TRBV5-1 and TRBJ2-3; 9 bases are a match to TRBD2. V shed 4 bases, J shed 5 bases, and the junction held 8 bases outside the gene matches. Looked up from germline, CDR1 is SGHRS and CDR2 is YFSETQ. This CDR3 is 15 amino acids long. The CDR3 DNA sequence: TGCGCCAGCAGCGATCCGGGACTAGCTGTAGATACGCAGTATTTT. This codes for CASSDPGLAVDTQYF.

This clone has just one count. The chain links TRBV14 to TRBJ1-2; 10 bases line up with TRBD1. This CDR3 has 18 amino acids. The trim removed 4 bases at V and 6 bases at J, leaving 17 bases unmatched. The germline V gene encodes CDR1 SGHDN and CDR2 FVKESK. In DNA, the CDR3 is TGTGCCAGCAGCCCCCGGGACAGGGGAAGCAAGATTGCGAATGGCTACACCTTC. Its translation: CASSPRDRGSKIANGYTF.

V and J are TRBV19 and TRBJ2-1; D is uncertain. From germline, CDR1 is LNHDA and CDR2 SQIVND (reference sequence). The CDR3 runs to 16 residues. V shed 5 bases and J shed 0 bases, with 14 bases lying between them. CDR3: CASSVAVFSSYNEQFF. CDR3 in DNA: TGTGCCAGTAGTGTCGCGGTCTTCAGCTCCTACAATGAGCAGTTCTTC.

This sequence joins TRBV5-1 and TRBJ2-3, with D maybe TRBD1 (5 bases). Looked up from germline, CDR1 is SGHRS and CDR2 is YFSETQ. CDR3 length equals 15 residues. Trimming stripped 0 bases from V and 2 bases from J, with 10 bases between. CDR3 in amino acids: CASSLAGSHTDTQYF. The CDR3 nucleotides are TGCGCCAGCAGCTTGGCAGGGTCACACACAGATACGCAGTATTTT.

This chain joins TRBV6-1 and TRBJ2-7; D uncertain. The germline V gene encodes CDR1 MNHNS and CDR2 SASEGT. Trimming took off 1 base at V and 0 bases at J, with 10 bases between the two ends. The CDR3 is 15 amino acids. CDR3 nucleotide sequence: TGTGCCAGCAGTGAAGTTCGCGGAAGCTCCTACGAGCAGTACTTC. Translation: CASSEVRGSSYEQYF.

The gene calls are TRBV5-1 and TRBJ1-6, with D possibly TRBD1 on 5 matching bases. The CDR3 is 17 amino acids. Germline V gene data show CDR1 as SGHRS and CDR2 as YFSETQ. The V gene lost 2 bases and the J gene lost 7 bases, with 19 bases spanning the gap. This CDR3 is CASSLDQVQGGNSPLHF. The CDR3 nucleotides read TGCGCCAGCAGCTTAGACCAGGTTCAGGGTGGGAATTCACCCCTCCACTTT.

This clone was picked up one time. V usage is TRBV11-1 and J usage is TRBJ1-1; D is ambiguous. The CDR3 extends over 13 amino acids. CDR1 and CDR2 (germline): SGHAT, FQDESV (reference sequence). Trimming shortened V by 3 bases and J by 5 bases, and 10 bases separated the two germline ends. The CDR3 sequence is CASSFAPTTEAFF. DNA of the CDR3: TGTGCCAGCAGCTTCGCCCCTACGACTGAAGCTTTCTTT.

The rearrangement joins TRBV5-1 to TRBJ2-2, with unresolved D. Looked up from germline, CDR1 is SGHRS and CDR2 is YFSETQ. The V and J ends lost 8 bases and 0 bases respectively, with 11 bases between them. The CDR3 has 14 amino acids. This chain's CDR3 is CASQIRSNTGELFF. Here the CDR3 DNA reads TGCGCCAGTCAAATTAGATCGAACACCGGGGAGCTGTTTTTT.